Presented here are 28 T cell receptor beta chains from one specimen sequenced in a study of regulatory T cells in long-lasting Graves disease. Building of the TCR beta libraries involved iRepertoire HTBI primers and Arm-PCR of CDR3 regions. MiXCR, applied by TCRdb to the multiplex PCR reads, yields one record per CDR3 protein. The data show around 450,000 distinct CDR3 sequences, with approximately 16% seen just once and about 7.6% held by the top ten. Time point: newly diagnosed GD, antithyroid drugs for less than 3 months. The TCR library was prepared using RNA isolated from PBMCs. The sample also formed part of further work on T cells in Graves' hyperthyroidism and ophthalmopathy.

Sequencing used peripheral blood mononuclear cells (PBMCs), obtained at new diagnosis, from a patient treated with antithyroid drugs. The receptors stem from a woman aged 40 to 50 with Graves disease.

This rearrangement joins TRBV6-2 or TRBV6-3 to TRBJ2-1, with 9 bases fitting TRBD2. CDR1 is MNHEY, CDR2 SVGEGT, per germline. There are 16 residues in the CDR3. Trimming took 5 bases from V and 0 from J; bases not matched to a gene: 5. The CDR3 region has the DNA TGTGCCAGCAGTGGTTTAGCGGGAGCCTCCTACAATGAGCAGTTCTTC. This encodes CASSGLAGASYNEQFF.

This clonotype was picked up many times. The gene calls are TRBV28 and TRBJ2-1; D may be TRBD2 (5 bases). Germline V gives CDR1 MDHEN, CDR2 SYDVKM. V was clipped by 5 bases and J by 5 bases, with 13 bases between them. The CDR3 consists of 14 residues. CDR3 DNA: TGTGCCAGCAGTGCGAGGGCCCTCGACAATGAGCAGTTCTTC. This codes for CASSARALDNEQFF.

A few counts support this clonotype. The V call is TRBV20-1, the J call TRBJ2-7, with a weak D call TRBD1 (5 bases). Per the germline V gene, CDR1 is DFQATT and CDR2 is SNEGSKA (reference sequence). V was clipped by 0 bases and J by 1 base, with 16 bases between them. This CDR3 is built from 16 residues. CDR3 sequence reads: CSARDWTKGRSYEQYF. CDR3 coding DNA: TGCAGTGCTAGAGATTGGACAAAAGGCCGATCCTACGAGCAGTACTTC.

This clonotype has a count of ten or more. This chain joins TRBV12-3 or TRBV12-4 and TRBJ1-5; no clear D gene. The CDR3 consists of 12 residues. Trimming removed 2 bases at V and 5 bases at J, with 4 bases between. DNA for the CDR3: TGTGCCAGCAGTTTACAAGATCAGCCCCAGCATTTT. It is translated as CASSLQDQPQHF.

This clonotype was seen many times. This chain links TRBV9 with TRBJ2-5, with D unclear. Between the trimmed V and J ends, which lost 0 bases and 5 bases, there was a span of 23 bases. The CDR3 loop spans 18 amino acids. The germline V gene encodes CDR1 SGDLS and CDR2 YYNGEE. The CDR3 sequence: CASSVVQPVYYFGETQYF. In DNA, the CDR3 is TGTGCCAGCAGCGTAGTCCAACCGGTCTATTATTTTGGGGAGACCCAGTACTTC.

This chain uses TRBV9 with TRBJ2-6; TRBD2 is a possible D gene (6 bases). Germline V CDR1 and CDR2: SGDLS, YYNGEE. CDR3 length: 15 amino acids. V shed 3 bases and J shed 3 bases, with 10 bases lying between them. The CDR3 nucleotides are TGTGCCAGCAGCGATGGGAGGTTTGGGGCCAACGTCCTGACTTTC. Translating gives CASSDGRFGANVLTF.

Comment on this clonotype: A far larger clone is one base from this, pointing to a likely read error. J is TRBJ2-5 and V is TRBV6-5, with D unclear. This CDR3 comprises 14 residues. Germline CDR1 reads MNHEY; CDR2 reads SVGAGI. CDR3 protein: CASRAYRIQKTQYF. Here the CDR3 DNA reads TGTGCCAGCAGAGCATACAGAATCCAAAAGACCCAGTACTTC.

In nucleotides, the CDR3 is TGTGCCACCCTGCAGCTGAACACCGGGGAGCTGTTTTTT. Its protein product is CATLQLNTGELFF. V is TRBV18 and J is TRBJ2-2; D not certain. The CDR3 length is 13 residues. The ends were cut back, 10 bases at V and 1 base at J, with 10 bases in the middle. Germline CDR1 reads KGHSH; CDR2 reads LQKENI.

The sample holds many counts of this clonotype. This chain joins TRBV28 and TRBJ2-5; a possible D gene is TRBD1 (5 bases). V lost 6 bases, J lost 1 base, and 12 bases lay in between. This CDR3 has 14 residues. Germline V gene sequence: CDR1 MDHEN, CDR2 SYDVKM. The CDR3 sequence is CASSSRATQETQYF. DNA of the CDR3: TGTGCCAGCAGCTCCAGGGCCACCCAAGAGACCCAGTACTTC.

This clonotype was recorded many times. V gene TRBV28 combines with J gene TRBJ2-2, with D perhaps TRBD1 (5 bases). Trimming shortened V by 8 bases and J by 0 bases, and 10 bases separated the two germline ends. Germline V gene data show CDR1 as MDHEN and CDR2 as SYDVKM. The CDR3 extends over 14 amino acids. DNA for the CDR3: TGTGCCAGCGTTTCAGGGACGAACACCGGGGAGCTGTTTTTT. It translates to CASVSGTNTGELFF.

V is TRBV27 and J is TRBJ1-2; TRBD1 might be the D (5 bases). This CDR3 contains 16 residues. V was trimmed by 6 bases and J by 4 bases, leaving 21 bases between them. Germline V gene sequence: CDR1 MNHEY, CDR2 SMNVEV (reference sequence). CDR3 in DNA: TGTGCCAGCAGACCCCGCCGGGGTGGGGGTTCCTATGGCTACACCTTC. It translates to CASRPRRGGGSYGYTF.

The chain combines TRBV2 with TRBJ1-2; D not resolved. Trimming stripped 4 bases from V and 4 bases from J, with 13 bases between. The germline V gene has CDR1 SNHLY and CDR2 FYNNEI. This CDR3 is built from 14 residues. CDR3: CASSVLAEPYGYTF. CDR3 DNA sequence: TGTGCCAGCAGTGTATTGGCAGAACCCTATGGCTACACCTTC.

There are many counts of this clonotype. This chain joins TRBV12-3 or TRBV12-4 and TRBJ1-1; 7 positions match TRBD1. CDR3 length: 14 residues. Losses at the gene ends were 5 bases for V and 2 bases for J; bases not matched to a gene: 5. As DNA, the CDR3 is TGTGCCAGCAGTACCGGGACAGCTAACACTGAAGCTTTCTTT. Its protein is CASSTGTANTEAFF.

The table lists this clonotype with many counts. V usage is TRBV11-2 and J usage is TRBJ2-7; TRBD2 is a possible D gene (5 bases). Germline loops: CDR1 SGHAT, CDR2 FQNNGV. The CDR3 totals 14 residues. Trimming removed 5 bases at V and 9 bases at J, with 20 bases between. CDR3 in amino acids: CASSPVGSGRGQYF. DNA of the CDR3: TGTGCCAGCAGCCCCGTGGGTTCGGGCCGGGGGCAGTACTTC.

This clonotype was observed at least ten times. This sequence joins TRBV19 and TRBJ1-5, with D possibly being TRBD1 (6 bases). This CDR3 has 15 residues. CDR1 and CDR2 from the germline V gene are LNHDA and SQIVND (reference sequence). V gave up 5 bases and J gave up 2 bases, with 13 bases separating them. The chain's CDR3 is CASSDAGEGNQPQHF. CDR3 nucleotide sequence: TGTGCCAGTAGTGACGCAGGGGAGGGCAATCAGCCCCAGCATTTT.

The chain employs TRBV19 and TRBJ1-4; 7 positions agree with TRBD1. The V gene's germline CDR1 is LNHDA and CDR2 SQIVND (reference sequence). The CDR3 has 15 residues. V lost 4 bases and J lost 7; bases outside the gene matches: 9. The CDR3 sequence is CASSTGSGTAEKLFF. CDR3 nucleotides: TGTGCCAGTAGTACTGGGTCCGGGACAGCTGAAAAACTGTTTTTT.

Within the sample, this clonotype is medium-sized (0.01 to 0.1%). The J gene is TRBJ2-1, the V gene TRBV3-1; 8 positions match TRBD2. This CDR3 is 13 amino acids long. J gave up 10 bases and V 5 bases, and 7 bases lay outside the gene matches. CDR1 is LGHDT, CDR2 YNNKEL, per germline (reference sequence). CDR3 coding DNA: TGTGCCAGCAGCTCCGCGGGGGGTATGGAGCAGTTCTTC. Its translation is CASSSAGGMEQFF.

Ten or more counts support this clonotype. The chain links TRBV10-3 to TRBJ2-3, with D perhaps matching TRBD2 (6 bases). The germline V gene has CDR1 ENHRY and CDR2 SYGVKD. V was clipped by 7 bases and J by 3 bases, with 20 bases between them. The CDR3 consists of 16 residues. The CDR3 is CAITDLAGLRTDTQYF. CDR3 DNA sequence: TGTGCCATCACCGATCTCGCGGGGTTGAGAACAGATACGCAGTATTTT.

The chain carries TRBV7-6 and TRBJ2-1; TRBD2 matches 7 bases. The CDR3 length is 15 residues. Germline V gene sequence: CDR1 SGHVS, CDR2 FNYEAQ. The V and J ends lost 5 bases and 4 bases, in that order; junction bases with no gene match: 8. The CDR3 reads CASSPHSSGYNEQFF. Written as DNA, the CDR3 is TGTGCCAGCAGCCCACATTCTAGCGGATACAATGAGCAGTTCTTC.

This clonotype was counted ten times or more. V usage is TRBV3-1 and J usage is TRBJ1-5; D remains ambiguous. V lost 4 bases to trimming and J lost 1 base, with 11 bases between them. CDR3 length: 15 amino acids. Germline CDR1 is LGHDT and CDR2 is YNNKEL (reference sequence). In DNA form, the CDR3 reads TGTGCCAGCAGCCCCACTCCGGGAAGCAATCAGCCCCAGCATTTT. Translating gives CASSPTPGSNQPQHF.

In regard to this clonotype: As the CDR3 is not closed by the conserved phenylalanine or tryptophan, this likely results from a read error. CDR3 bases: TGTGCCAGCACCTCACAGGGTAGCTCCTACAATGAGCAGTTCATC. Residues: CASTSQGSSYNEQFI. The chain recombines TRBV11-3 with TRBJ2-1; TRBD1 is a possible D gene (6 bases). The CDR3 spans 15 residues. Germline CDR1 SGHNT, CDR2 YENEEA. V was trimmed by 7 bases and J by 0 bases, leaving 13 bases between them.

This clonotype was found a few times. This sequence joins TRBV14 and TRBJ2-1; no definite D call. Germline V CDR1 and CDR2: SGHDN, FVKESK. Trimming removed 4 bases from V and 5 bases from J, with 6 bases in between. CDR3 size: 12 residues. In nucleotides, the CDR3 is TGTGCCAGCAGCCTCAATAACAATGAGCAGTTCTTC. Protein: CASSLNNNEQFF.

This clonotype was seen more than once but under ten times. Without the conserved terminal phenylalanine or tryptophan, this CDR3 likely stems from a read error. It is unclear where the CDR3 begins or ends on the DNA, so no DNA is shown, and the CDR3 is as TCRdb lists it. This rearrangement joins TRBV11-3 to TRBJ1-2. Germline CDR1 and CDR2: SGHNT and YENEEA. The CDR3 comprises 13 residues, both ends counted. The CDR3 loop is CASSQSSGLGCTV.

This chain connects TRBV19 to TRBJ2-2; D may be TRBD1 (6 bases). Germline V CDR1 and CDR2: LNHDA, SQIVND (reference sequence). The CDR3 runs to 14 residues. V was clipped by 2 bases and J by 4 bases, with 8 bases between them. This CDR3 is CASSIIGGTGELFF. CDR3 nucleotide sequence: TGTGCCAGTAGTATAATAGGGGGCACCGGGGAGCTGTTTTTT.

The genes are TRBV11-2 and TRBJ1-2, with 8 nucleotides matching TRBD1. Germline CDR1 and CDR2: SGHAT and FQNNGV. CDR3 length equals 14 residues. V was pared by 6 bases and J by 6 bases, with 9 bases of the junction left unmatched. The CDR3 DNA follows: TGTGCCAGCAGTCGCGGACAGGGCTTGAATGGCTACACCTTC. This encodes CASSRGQGLNGYTF.

V gene TRBV7-9 combines with J gene TRBJ2-2; D is unclear. Germline V gene sequence: CDR1 SEHNR, CDR2 FQNEAQ (reference sequence). Between the trimmed V and J ends, which lost 3 bases and 1 base, there was a span of 6 bases. This CDR3 is built from 14 residues. The CDR3 nucleotides are TGTGCCAGCAGCTTTTCACAGAACACCGGGGAGCTGTTTTTT. This codes for CASSFSQNTGELFF.

Remarks on this clonotype: With a much larger clone just one base away, this may be a read error. The chain employs TRBV20-1 and TRBJ2-1; D may be TRBD1 or TRBD2 (5 bases each). This CDR3 comprises 14 residues. The V end was cut by 8 bases, the J end by 3 bases, with 17 bases between. The V gene's germline CDR1 is DFQATT and CDR2 SNEGSKA (reference sequence). The CDR3 region is CSLRNERGYNEQFF. In DNA, the CDR3 is TGCAGTCTGAGAAATGAGAGGGGCTACAATGAGCAGTTCTTC.

This clonotype was found many times. The chain couples TRBV12-3 or TRBV12-4 to TRBJ2-7; 9 nucleotides match TRBD2. The CDR3 has 15 residues. J was trimmed by 2 bases and V by 6 bases; bases with no gene match: 8. For the CDR3, the DNA is TGTGCCAGCAGGCCATCGGCTAGCGGGACCTACGAGCAGTACTTC. It specifies CASRPSASGTYEQYF.